One sample yielded the 26 T cell receptor beta chains listed below, sequenced in a study of blood T cell repertoires in COVID-19. The data were produced by immunoSEQ multiplex PCR, yet TCRdb's version contains in-frame clones alone and is incomplete. The repertoire holds around 140,000 clones, with over 60% as singletons. Sequencing was carried out using peripheral blood. These receptors were taken from a man in his forties or fifties with acute or convalescent COVID-19.

The chain has TRBV4-1 and TRBJ2-5; D might be TRBD2 (7 bases). CDR1 is MGHRA, CDR2 YSYEKL, per germline. This CDR3 is 15 amino acids long. V was shortened by 0 bases and J by 5 bases, with 13 bases between the two germline ends. The CDR3 DNA reads as TGCGCCAGCAGCCAAGAAAGGGGGGGGGCCGAGACCCAGTACTTC. It specifies CASSQERGGAETQYF.

The chain carries TRBV7-8 and TRBJ1-1; D is unclear. Trimming removed 6 bases at V and 10 bases at J, with 18 bases between. CDR3 length: 13 residues. Looked up from germline, CDR1 is SGHVS and CDR2 is FQNEAQ. The CDR3 spells CASSTKEQMVAFF. Written as DNA, the CDR3 is TGTGCCAGCAGTACGAAGGAGCAGATGGTAGCTTTCTTT.

The chain links TRBV4-1 to TRBJ1-2; 8 nucleotides agree with TRBD1. Trimming took 2 bases from V and 7 from J; bases not matched to a gene: 6. This CDR3 is built from 14 residues. CDR1 and CDR2 from the germline V gene are MGHRA and YSYEKL. Here the CDR3 DNA reads TGCGCCAGCAGCCAATTTCAGGGGGCGGGTGGCTACACCTTC. As protein: CASSQFQGAGGYTF.

J is TRBJ1-1 and V is TRBV2; no clear D gene. The CDR3 is 14 residues long. The V and J ends lost 3 bases and 0 bases respectively, with 8 bases between them. Germline CDR1 SNHLY, CDR2 FYNNEI. The CDR3 DNA reads as TGTGCCAGCAGTGAGGAGGGAATGAACACTGAAGCTTTCTTT. This gives the protein CASSEEGMNTEAFF.

The rearrangement links TRBV28 to TRBJ2-7, with TRBD1 identical over 8 bases. The CDR3 totals 14 residues. J gave up 2 bases and V 8 bases, and 8 bases lay outside the gene matches. From germline, CDR1 is MDHEN and CDR2 SYDVKM. Here the CDR3 reads CASSQGAKPYEQYV. The CDR3 coding sequence is TGTGCCAGCTCGCAGGGGGCGAAACCCTACGAGCAGTACGTC.

Here the CDR3 DNA reads TGTGCCTCGTCTACAGGGGGCTCTGGAAACACCATATATTTT. Its translation is CASSTGGSGNTIYF. V is TRBV30 and J is TRBJ1-3, with 8 nucleotides matching TRBD1. This CDR3 has 14 residues. The J segment lost 0 bases and the V segment lost 7 bases, leaving 5 bases of the junction unmatched. CDR1 is GTSNPN, CDR2 SVGIG, per germline (reference sequence).

The V and J genes are TRBV12-3 or TRBV12-4 and TRBJ2-3; 8 nucleotides line up with TRBD1. With 3 bases clipped from V and 9 bases from J, the junction kept 5 bases outside the gene matches. The CDR3 runs to 13 residues. The CDR3, as DNA: TGTGCCAGCAGTTTCGGCAGGGGGCGGACGCAGTATTTT. Its protein product is CASSFGRGRTQYF.

In this sample, this clone turned up a few times. The chain couples TRBV5-6 to TRBJ2-5; D is uncertain. The CDR3 totals 16 residues. Trimming removed 0 bases at V and 4 bases at J, with 16 bases between. CDR1 is SGHDT, CDR2 YYEEEE, per germline. CDR3 amino acids: CASSLGAYPTGETQYF. The CDR3 coding sequence is TGTGCCAGCAGCTTGGGAGCCTACCCCACCGGAGAGACCCAGTACTTC.

This chain uses TRBV19 with TRBJ1-6, with D maybe TRBD1 (6 bases). CDR1 and CDR2 (germline): LNHDA, SQIVND (reference sequence). Trimming pared 10 bases from V and 13 bases from J, leaving 23 bases between. This CDR3 has 14 amino acids. CDR3 residues: CATVKSGAPGPLHF. CDR3 nucleotides: TGTGCCACTGTCAAATCAGGGGCCCCCGGGCCCCTCCACTTT.

This clone was seen only a few times. The chain recombines TRBV5-4 with TRBJ1-2, with D hard to call. Germline V gives CDR1 SGHNT, CDR2 YYREEE (reference sequence). The CDR3 covers 14 residues. V lost 0 bases to trimming and J lost 7 bases, with 13 bases between them. The CDR3 DNA follows: TGTGCCAGCAGCTTGGCAATGGTAAGCTCTGGCTACACCTTC. It yields the protein CASSLAMVSSGYTF. Supplemented by reference TRBV5-4 and TRBJ1-2, the full variable domain reads ETGVTQSPTHLIKTRGQQVTLRCSSQSGHNTVSWYQQALGQGPQFIFQYYREEENGRGNFPPRFSGLQFPNYSSELNVNALELDDSALYLCASSLAMVSSGYTFGSGTRLTVV.

J is TRBJ1-5 and V is TRBV2; D may be TRBD1 (6 bases). Germline loops: CDR1 SNHLY, CDR2 FYNNEI. The length of the CDR3 is 14 residues. Trimming removed 2 bases at V and 6 bases at J, with 11 bases between. The CDR3 sequence: CASSEQGNGQPQHF. The CDR3 DNA is TGTGCCAGCAGTGAACAGGGGAACGGTCAGCCCCAGCATTTT.

The chain uses TRBV19 and TRBJ1-5; tentatively, D is TRBD1 (5 bases). The germline V and J ends were trimmed by 4 bases and 3 bases, with 10 bases remaining between them. CDR1 and CDR2 from the germline V gene are LNHDA and SQIVND (reference sequence). This CDR3 is 14 amino acids long. The CDR3: CASSTTGPNQPQHF. DNA of the CDR3: TGTGCCAGTAGTACTACAGGACCCAATCAGCCCCAGCATTTT. Based on the CDR3 plus reference TRBV19 and TRBJ1-5, the full variable domain is DGGITQSPKYLFRKEGQNVTLSCEQNLNHDAMYWYRQDPGQGLRLIYYSQIVNDFQKGDIAEGYSVSREKKESFPLTVTSAQKNPTAFYLCASSTTGPNQPQHFGDGTRLSIL.

The chain joins TRBV10-3 to TRBJ2-7, with TRBD2 identical over 7 bases. V shed 4 bases and J 4 bases; nucleotides not matched to a gene: 19. Germline CDR1 and CDR2: ENHRY and SYGVKD. The CDR3 runs to 18 residues. DNA of the CDR3: TGTGCCATCAGTGTCTCTCCCAGCGGGGTTTCCTCTGCTTACGAGCAGTACTTC. As protein: CAISVSPSGVSSAYEQYF.

The chain combines TRBV5-1 with TRBJ2-3, with a weak D call TRBD2 (7 bases). The CDR3 contains 16 residues. Germline V gene sequence: CDR1 SGHRS, CDR2 YFSETQ. V lost 3 bases and J lost 4, with 18 bases in between. CDR3 region: CASSSSRGGIPDTQYF. The CDR3 DNA reads as TGCGCCAGCAGCTCCAGTCGCGGGGGCATCCCAGATACGCAGTATTTT.

The V call is TRBV10-3, the J call TRBJ1-6; D may be TRBD1 (6 bases). Germline CDR1 ENHRY, CDR2 SYGVKD. Trimming removed 6 bases from V and 6 bases from J, with 9 bases in between. The CDR3 totals 13 residues. The CDR3 here is CAISMDSNSPLHF. Written as DNA, the CDR3 is TGTGCCATCAGCATGGACAGTAATTCACCCCTCCACTTT.

In its sample, this clone was seen once. This chain joins TRBV3-1 (or the pseudogene TRBV3-2) and TRBJ2-6, with D uncertain. CDR3 size: 16 residues. Between the trimmed V and J ends, which lost 4 bases and 0 bases, there was a span of 10 bases. The germline V gene has CDR1 LGHDT and CDR2 YNNKEL (reference sequence). CDR3 sequence: CASSPYGDSGANVLTF. CDR3 coding DNA: TGTGCCAGCAGCCCCTACGGTGACTCTGGGGCCAACGTCCTGACTTTC.

This rearrangement joins TRBV12-5 to TRBJ1-1; possibly TRBD1 for D (6 bases). The CDR3 is 15 residues long. Trimming took 4 bases from V and 0 from J, leaving 12 bases between them. Germline V lookup: CDR1 LGHNT, CDR2 FRNRAP. The CDR3 here is CASGSGEGVNTEAFF. CDR3 DNA sequence: TGTGCTAGTGGTTCCGGGGAGGGGGTGAACACTGAAGCTTTCTTT.

The chain carries TRBV19 and TRBJ1-3; D unclear. The CDR3 extends over 15 amino acids. With 2 bases removed from V and 0 bases from J, the gap between germline ends came to 8 bases. Germline CDR1 reads LNHDA; CDR2 reads SQIVND (reference sequence). The CDR3 DNA reads as TGTGCCAGTAGTATAAGTCCTAGCTCTGGAAACACCATATATTTT. This encodes CASSISPSSGNTIYF.

The rearrangement uses TRBV2 and TRBJ2-7, with TRBD1 matching over 9 bases. CDR1 and CDR2 (germline): SNHLY, FYNNEI. V shed 8 bases, J shed 6 bases, and the junction held 8 bases outside the gene matches. This CDR3 contains 13 residues. The CDR3, as DNA: TGTGCCAGCGTCCGGGACAGGGCCACCGAGCAGTACGTC. Residues: CASVRDRATEQYV.

The chain carries TRBV3-1 (or the pseudogene TRBV3-2) and TRBJ2-1; a weak D match, TRBD2 (5 bases). V was trimmed by 0 bases and J by 8 bases, leaving 8 bases between them. Germline-derived CDR1 and CDR2 are LGHDT and YNNKEL (reference sequence). There are 13 residues in the CDR3. Here the CDR3 reads CASSQEWGDEQFF. The DNA of the CDR3 is TGTGCCAGCAGCCAAGAATGGGGAGATGAGCAGTTCTTC.

CDR3 sequence reads: CATSRDGGGYTF. The CDR3 DNA is TGTGCCACCAGCAGGGACGGGGGTGGCTACACCTTC. V gene TRBV15 combines with J gene TRBJ1-2, with D maybe TRBD1 (5 bases). CDR1 LNHNV and CDR2 YYDKDF come from the germline V gene (reference sequence). The CDR3 is 12 residues long. Trimming took off 3 bases at V and 7 bases at J, with 9 bases between the two ends.

The chain uses TRBV5-4 and TRBJ2-7, with TRBD2 as a possible D gene (7 bases). Deletions cut 0 bases from V and 2 bases from J, with 12 bases between. Germline V gene lookup returns CDR1 SGHNT and CDR2 YYREEE (reference sequence). There are 15 residues in the CDR3. CDR3 amino acids: CASSLGGGAAYEQYF. The CDR3 bases are TGTGCCAGCAGCTTGGGCGGGGGCGCAGCCTACGAGCAGTACTTC.

The chain couples TRBV28 to TRBJ1-2; TRBD1 aligns across 8 bases. Trimming removed 6 bases from V and 10 bases from J; junction bases left unmatched: 10. This CDR3 spans 13 amino acids. Germline V gene lookup returns CDR1 MDHEN and CDR2 SYDVKM. Written as DNA, the CDR3 is TGTGCCAGCAGGCCGACAGGGGATTCAGTCTACACCTTC. This encodes CASRPTGDSVYTF.

The V and J genes are TRBV9 and TRBJ2-2; 8 bases line up with TRBD2. Trimming removed 3 bases from V and 4 bases from J; junction bases left unmatched: 5. The CDR3 is made up of 15 amino acids. Germline assignment: CDR1 SGDLS and CDR2 YYNGEE. The CDR3 DNA is TGTGCCAGCAGCGCGGGACTAGACATCACCGGGGAGCTGTTTTTT. It codes for CASSAGLDITGELFF.

This clone was recorded a few times. The chain joins TRBV18 to TRBJ2-1; D is perhaps TRBD2 (7 bases). Germline V gives CDR1 KGHSH, CDR2 LQKENI. The CDR3 has 14 amino acids. Trimming took 5 bases from V and 9 from J, leaving 17 bases between them. Here the CDR3 DNA reads TGTGCCAGCTCAGTGGAGGGGGGGCTTGGTGAGCAGTTCTTC. Translation: CASSVEGGLGEQFF.

The rearrangement uses TRBV6-1 and TRBJ1-5, with D tentatively TRBD1 (6 bases). CDR1 is MNHNS and CDR2 is SASEGT in the germline V gene. V gave up 2 bases and J gave up 0 bases, with 14 bases separating them. The length of the CDR3 is 17 residues. Written as DNA, the CDR3 is TGTGCCAGCAGTGAAACCCGGGACACCAATAGCAATCAGCCCCAGCATTTT. Its protein product is CASSETRDTNSNQPQHF.